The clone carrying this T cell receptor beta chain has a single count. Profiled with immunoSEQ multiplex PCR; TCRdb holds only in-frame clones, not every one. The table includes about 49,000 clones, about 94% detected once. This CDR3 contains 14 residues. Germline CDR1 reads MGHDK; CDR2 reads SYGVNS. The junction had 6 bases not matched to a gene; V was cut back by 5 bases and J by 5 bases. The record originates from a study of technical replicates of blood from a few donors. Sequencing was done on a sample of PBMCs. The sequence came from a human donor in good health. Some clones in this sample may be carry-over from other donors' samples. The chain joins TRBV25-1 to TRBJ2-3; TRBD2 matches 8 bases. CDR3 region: CASSSPGGLDTQYF. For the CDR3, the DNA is TGTGCCAGCAGTTCCCCGGGGGGGCTAGATACGCAGTATTTT. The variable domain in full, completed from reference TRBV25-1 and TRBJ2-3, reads EADIYQTPRYLVIGTGKKITLECSQTMGHDKMYWYQQDPGMELHLIHYSYGVNSTEKGDLSSESTVSRIRTEHFPLTLESARPSHTSQYLCASSSPGGLDTQYFGPGTRLTVL.